This T cell receptor beta chain derives from a study of cytomegalovirus exposure and HLA in healthy donors. Study results and caveats: In vitro work confirmed that a few CMV-associated chains recognize CMV antigens.

Only a few counts were recorded for this clone. Antigen: not known. The V gene's germline CDR1 is MNHEY and CDR2 SVGAGI. V shed 2 bases and J shed 0 bases, with 8 bases lying between them. There are 15 residues in the CDR3. Generated by immunoSEQ multiplex PCR, the TCRdb table keeps only in-frame clones and is missing some. The data hold over 120,000 clones, with roughly 89% observed a single time. Specimen: PBMCs. V gene TRBV6-5 combines with J gene TRBJ2-1; a weak D match, TRBD2 (6 bases). This receptor was taken from a woman younger than 35 in good health and CMV-seropositive. The CDR3 spells CASSYDGSSYNEQFF. The DNA for the CDR3 is TGTGCCAGCAGTTACGACGGGAGCTCCTACAATGAGCAGTTCTTC.